These 23 T cell receptor beta chains originate from one sample sequenced in a study of T cells in Graves' hyperthyroidism and ophthalmopathy. RNA transcripts gave rise to amplified TCR beta CDR3 regions. The primer set for the first-round RT-PCR of the TCR CDR3 was HTBI. TCRdb reprocessed the multiplex PCR reads with MiXCR, giving one entry per CDR3 protein. The sample gives around 700,000 distinct CDR3 sequences, over 35% of which show up once; approximately 31% is in the top ten. The sample comprised blood. These receptors came from a woman aged 40 to 50 with Graves' hyperthyroidism.

This chain joins TRBV5-1 and TRBJ1-3, with D maybe TRBD1 (5 bases). Germline V gene sequence: CDR1 SGHRS, CDR2 YFSETQ. The CDR3 length is 17 residues. Trimming stripped 0 bases from V and 7 bases from J, with 20 bases between. This CDR3 is CASSLDGVNWGKNTIYF. The CDR3, as DNA: TGCGCCAGCAGCTTGGATGGTGTCAACTGGGGCAAGAACACCATATATTTT.

This clonotype was recorded many times. V is TRBV12-3 or TRBV12-4 and J is TRBJ2-2, with TRBD2 as a possible D gene (6 bases). V lost 6 bases, J lost 8 bases, and 10 bases lay in between. The CDR3 consists of 12 residues. CDR3 DNA sequence: TGTGCCAGCAGGAGAGGGAGGGGGGAGCTGTTTTTT. Its protein product is CASRRGRGELFF.

This clonotype was counted a few times. The rearrangement joins TRBV6-1 to TRBJ1-5; D not certain. The CDR3 contains 13 residues. V lost 6 bases and J 5 bases, leaving 11 bases between the germline ends. Germline V gene data show CDR1 as MNHNS and CDR2 as SASEGT. This chain's CDR3 is CASSRALYQPQHF. The CDR3 region has the DNA TGTGCCAGCAGCCGCGCCCTGTATCAGCCCCAGCATTTT.

This clonotype was observed many times. The chain joins TRBV19 to TRBJ1-2, with D maybe TRBD1 (5 bases). Trimming removed 10 bases at V and 5 bases at J, with 14 bases between. The CDR3 length is 12 residues. The germline gives CDR1 LNHDA, CDR2 SQIVND (reference sequence). The CDR3, as DNA: TGTGCCACCAACATCGGGACTTATGGCTACACCTTC. The encoded protein is CATNIGTYGYTF.

This chain links TRBV29-1 with TRBJ1-2; TRBD1 matches at 10 bases. CDR1 is SQVTM, CDR2 ANQGSEA, per germline. This CDR3 is built from 11 residues. V shed 7 bases, J shed 8 bases, and the junction held 4 bases outside the gene matches. The CDR3 reads CSGGQGSGYTF. CDR3 nucleotides: TGCAGCGGGGGACAGGGGAGCGGCTACACCTTC.

Written as DNA, the CDR3 is TGTGCCAGCATACGGGGAAACGAGCAGCCCCAGCATTTT. This translates into CASIRGNEQPQHF. This chain connects TRBV2 to TRBJ1-5, with D hard to call. Germline CDR1 is SNHLY and CDR2 is FYNNEI. V lost 7 bases, J lost 7 bases, and 14 bases lay in between. This CDR3 spans 13 amino acids.

Many counts were recorded for this clonotype. The CDR3 spells CASTTPPGLSGSGANVLTF. As DNA, the CDR3 is TGTGCCAGCACCACGCCCCCGGGACTTTCCGGCTCTGGGGCCAACGTCCTGACTTTC. The genes are TRBV7-9 and TRBJ2-6, with a weak D call TRBD2 (6 bases). V shed 7 bases and J shed 0 bases, with 22 bases lying between them. Germline values: CDR1 SEHNR, CDR2 FQNEAQ (reference sequence). The CDR3 is made up of 19 amino acids.

This clonotype was seen ten or more times. V is TRBV7-6 and J is TRBJ1-1; no definite D call. Germline V gives CDR1 SGHVS, CDR2 FNYEAQ. Trimming left V 6 bases short and J 1 base short, with 12 bases between. The CDR3 is made up of 14 amino acids. The CDR3 spells CASSRGPENTEAFF. The CDR3 DNA reads as TGTGCCAGCAGTCGAGGACCGGAGAACACTGAAGCTTTCTTT.

This clonotype showed up many times. The chain couples TRBV29-1 to TRBJ1-1; 8 bases line up with TRBD1. CDR3 length equals 13 residues. Germline V gene sequence: CDR1 SQVTM, CDR2 ANQGSEA. With V trimmed by 7 bases and J by 4 bases, 8 bases remained unmatched. The CDR3 DNA reads as TGCAGCGCGTGGACAGGGCCCCTCACTGAAGCTTTCTTT. This translates into CSAWTGPLTEAFF.

Comment on this clonotype: One junction end does not reproduce the germline sequence, and a read error may be involved. The chain recombines TRBV7-2 with TRBJ1-4, with a weak D call TRBD1 (5 bases). The CDR3 extends over 14 amino acids. Germline V gene lookup returns CDR1 SGHTA and CDR2 FQGNSA. CDR3 DNA sequence: TGTGCTAGCAGCCAGCACGGGGCGCGTGAAAAACTGTTTTTT. It translates to CASSQHGAREKLFF.

This chain uses TRBV7-2 with TRBJ2-5; TRBD2 matches 8 bases. CDR1 is SGHTA and CDR2 is FQGNSA in the germline V gene. V gave up 1 base and J gave up 5 bases; unmatched junction bases: 9. The CDR3 has 16 amino acids. The CDR3 protein is CASSLVGLAGKETQYF. As DNA, the CDR3 is TGTGCCAGCAGCTTAGTAGGACTAGCAGGGAAGGAGACCCAGTACTTC.

This clonotype has just a few counts. The genes are TRBV6-2 or TRBV6-3 and TRBJ2-7, with 8 bases fitting TRBD1. With V trimmed by 2 bases and J by 0 bases, 3 bases remained unmatched. CDR1 and CDR2 from the germline V gene are MNHEY and SVGEGT. The CDR3 consists of 15 residues. CDR3 amino acids: CASSYGTGASYEQYF. In nucleotides, the CDR3 is TGTGCCAGCAGTTACGGGACAGGCGCCTCCTACGAGCAGTACTTC.

The chain links TRBV5-5 to TRBJ2-7; D may be TRBD1 (6 bases). Trimming removed 0 bases at V and 2 bases at J, with 15 bases between. This CDR3 contains 16 residues. CDR1 and CDR2 (germline): SGHKS, YYEKEE (reference sequence). The CDR3 coding sequence is TGTGCCAGCAGCTTGGCCGTAGGACAGCCTGCCTACGAGCAGTACTTC. This translates into CASSLAVGQPAYEQYF.

V and J are TRBV10-3 and TRBJ1-1; D gene unclear. Germline V gene sequence: CDR1 ENHRY, CDR2 SYGVKD. Between the trimmed V and J ends, which lost 4 bases and 6 bases, there was a span of 15 bases. The length of the CDR3 is 14 residues. CDR3 region: CAISGGPDRPEAFF. The CDR3, as DNA: TGTGCCATCAGTGGAGGGCCGGACCGACCTGAAGCTTTCTTT.

On this clonotype: A read error may produce the germline difference seen at one junction end. The chain recombines TRBV7-9 with TRBJ2-7; the D gene is possibly TRBD2 (5 bases). This CDR3 has 13 residues. CDR1 and CDR2 (germline): SEHNR, FQNEAQ (reference sequence). CDR3 sequence: CACSLDSSDSQYF. The CDR3 DNA is TGTGCCTGCAGCTTGGACTCCAGCGATTCGCAGTACTTC.

This clonotype was recorded many times. The rearrangement joins TRBV11-2 to TRBJ2-6, with TRBD1 identical over 7 bases. V was clipped by 3 bases and J by 6 bases; unmatched bases: 11. The CDR3 runs 17 residues. In germline, CDR1 is SGHAT, CDR2 FQNNGV. The CDR3 region is CASSLGTDPLSANVLTF. CDR3 DNA: TGTGCCAGCAGCTTGGGGACAGACCCGCTCTCGGCCAACGTCCTGACTTTC.

In this sample, this clonotype turned up a few times. The chain links TRBV4-2 to TRBJ2-2; the D is unclear. V was cut by 4 bases and J by 4 bases, with 19 bases left in between. The CDR3 length is 17 residues. Germline values: CDR1 LGHNA, CDR2 YNFKEQ. CDR3 sequence (DNA): TGTGCCAGCAGCCTCCGGGTGGGTGGATCCTTCACCGGGGAGCTGTTTTTT. Translation: CASSLRVGGSFTGELFF.

This clonotype has at least ten counts. The chain has TRBV19 and TRBJ1-1; D call uncertain. The V end was cut by 3 bases, the J end by 7 bases, with 15 bases between. This CDR3 is 14 amino acids long. Germline V gene sequence: CDR1 LNHDA, CDR2 SQIVND (reference sequence). The CDR3 DNA is TGTGCCAGTAGTATGTTCCCCGCACAGAATGAAGCTTTCTTT. Its protein is CASSMFPAQNEAFF.

Many counts were recorded for this clonotype. The rearrangement links TRBV20-1 to TRBJ2-5; 9 positions agree with TRBD2. CDR1 and CDR2 (germline): DFQATT, SNEGSKA (reference sequence). The CDR3 has 15 residues. The J segment lost 2 bases and the V segment lost 3 bases, leaving 7 bases of the junction unmatched. The CDR3 coding sequence is TGCAGTGCTAGGCCCCCACTAGCGGGTCAAGAGACCCAGTACTTC. It encodes CSARPPLAGQETQYF.

This clonotype was counted a single time. The V call is TRBV12-3 or TRBV12-4, the J call TRBJ1-3; D call uncertain. CDR3 size: 17 residues. This CDR3 reads CASGLVFRRRTGNTIYF. For the CDR3, the DNA is TGTGCTAGTGGTTTGGTATTTCGAAGGAGAACTGGAAACACCATATATTTT.

The rearrangement joins TRBV24-1 to TRBJ2-3; 9 bases map to TRBD1. CDR1 and CDR2 (germline): KGHDR, SFDVKD. The ends lost 3 bases at V and 4 bases at J; junction bases unmatched: 4. This CDR3 has 15 residues. CDR3 protein: CATSDMGQGSDTQYF. Written as DNA, the CDR3 is TGTGCCACCAGTGATATGGGACAGGGATCAGATACGCAGTATTTT.

This sequence joins TRBV20-1 and TRBJ1-1, with 8 bases aligning to TRBD1. J was trimmed by 0 bases and V by 6 bases; bases with no gene match: 9. The germline gives CDR1 DFQATT, CDR2 SNEGSKA (reference sequence). The CDR3 loop spans 15 amino acids. The CDR3 loop reads CSARRTGSMNTEAFF. Written as DNA, the CDR3 is TGCAGTGCCCGGAGGACAGGGAGCATGAACACTGAAGCTTTCTTT.

This clonotype came up a few times. The J gene is TRBJ1-2, the V gene TRBV12-3 or TRBV12-4; 7 bases match TRBD1. The CDR3 has 15 residues. The junction had 11 bases not matched to a gene; V was cut back by 2 bases and J by 8 bases. The CDR3 DNA reads TGTGCCAGCAGTTTAAAGGGGTTACAGGGGTTCGGCTACACCTTC. Translated: CASSLKGLQGFGYTF.